This paragraph reports one T cell receptor beta chain. This clonotype has more than one count but fewer than ten. The target of this receptor is not known. Per-nucleotide qualities are absent, and no much larger clonotype sits a single base away. The data derive from a study of naive and memory T cell subsets (TCRdb year 2017). Background for the entire study: The figure summarizing the skin biopsy and whole blood samples listed about 10 blood donors, 7 tuberculin skin test biopsies and 3 saline control biopsies. PCR2 was typically a SYBR Green qPCR stopped at a set threshold; low-input samples could instead use end-point PCR (around 6 cycles).

The study reported a robust and sensitive protocol to amplify, sequence and analyze TCRs, based on 3' ligation of a UMI-containing oligonucleotide to TCR cDNA. For whole blood analysis, 2.5 to 3 ml of peripheral blood was collected from healthy adult volunteers into Tempus tubes, and RNA was extracted following the manufacturer's instructions. Total RNA, without cell sorting, was DNase treated with RQ1 DNase before reverse transcription, targeting roughly 1 to 1,100 ng input. To check how robust the pipeline was in samples where T cells make up a minority population, libraries were built from skin biopsies and whole blood. The germline V gene (reference sequence) specifies MNHNY as CDR1 and SVGAGI as CDR2. V and J lose 1 base and 1 base, and a span of 10 bases separates them. Measured from the cysteine to the phenylalanine, the CDR3 is 15 residues long. Only the CDR3 region is kept as DNA, spanning 45 bases read in frame from base 1.

Broader findings and caveats from the paper: The RNA-based method was acknowledged as potentially sensitive to TCR transcript changes with T cell activation and differentiation.

To prepare the library, 5' RACE was applied. Four rounds of PCR, run with the SP2 primer together with nested alpha and beta constant region primers, were used to amplify the ligated cDNA. For the blood and skin samples, reverse transcription of TCR RNA was done with SuperScript IV along with alpha and beta constant region primers. Using T4 RNA ligase 1, an oligonucleotide carrying both the Illumina SP2 primer and a UMI was ligated onto the 3' end of the cDNA. To prevent hairpin formation, the 12-nucleotide UMI was made up of two random hexamers with an eight-base spacer between them. From the second PCR onward, TCR alpha and beta chain libraries were processed separately, and dual indexing was applied for multiplexing. After pooling, the indexed libraries were analyzed by capillary electrophoresis and sequenced on either an Illumina MiSeq or NextSeq. To boost base diversity and improve cluster recognition, PhiX DNA at about 5-8% was spiked into the libraries. The paper's processing steps were these. Demultiplexor pulled UMIs out of read 2, joined the UMIs with the TCR sequence from read 1, and separated reads according to sample indices. Decombinator identified V and J genes and V-J junctions, assigning each TCR a five-part identifier including V and J deletions. Collapsinator used UMIs to correct sequencing errors and PCR amplification heterogeneity, producing a UMI-based abundance for each TCR. CDR3Translator turned identifiers into nucleotide sequence, translated that sequence into amino acids, and pulled out CDR3 regions based on terminal motifs. After normalization to the amount of input RNA, the error-corrected alpha and beta TCR counts from blood and from skin were compared. TCRdb reworked the public reads: Q25 trimming with fastp, MiXCR clone assembly, productive beta chains retained. Duplicate CDR3 protein sequences are folded into a single record with the most common DNA and genes. TCRdb assigned the V and J calls; the authors' analysis was not used. The sample has tens of thousands of distinct CDR3 sequences on record, 7% to 8% of them singletons. Approximately 21% of the sample rests with the top ten.

The rearranged segments are TRBV6-6 and TRBJ1-1; no confident D gene assignment can be made. This TCR was recovered from a female donor in good health. The CDR3 reads CASSYYHKGNTEAFF. The DNA is as follows: TGTGCCAGCAGTTACTATCACAAGGGGAACACTGAAGCTTTCTTT.